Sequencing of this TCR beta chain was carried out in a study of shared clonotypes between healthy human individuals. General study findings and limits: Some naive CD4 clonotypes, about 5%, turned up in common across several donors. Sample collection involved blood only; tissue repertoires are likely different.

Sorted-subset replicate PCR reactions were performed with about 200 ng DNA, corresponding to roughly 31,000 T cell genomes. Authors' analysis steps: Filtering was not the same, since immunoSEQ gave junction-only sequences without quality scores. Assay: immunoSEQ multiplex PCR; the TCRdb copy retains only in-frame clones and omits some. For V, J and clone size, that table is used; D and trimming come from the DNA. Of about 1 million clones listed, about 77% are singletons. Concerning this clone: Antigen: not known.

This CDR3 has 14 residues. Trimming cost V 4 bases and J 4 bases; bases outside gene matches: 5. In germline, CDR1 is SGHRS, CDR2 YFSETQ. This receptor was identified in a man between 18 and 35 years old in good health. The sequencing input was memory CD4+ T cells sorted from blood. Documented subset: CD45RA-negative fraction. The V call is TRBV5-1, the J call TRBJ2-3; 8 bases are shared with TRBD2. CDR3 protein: CASSLGTRSDTQYF. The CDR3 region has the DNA TGCGCCAGCAGCCTAGGGACTAGATCAGATACGCAGTATTTT.